The 12 T cell receptor beta chains below come from one sample, sequenced in a study of radiotherapy plus CTLA-4 blockade in lung cancer (dated by TCRdb to the late 2010s). The library was built by means of the immunoSEQ multiplex PCR assay. Imported from immuneACCESS, the table was reduced by TCRdb to in-frame sequences with V and J called. These copies leave out some clones; in studies compared against another copy, an unresolved V gene accounts for under half, and the cause of the remainder is not known. The sample records around 71,000 clones, roughly 76% of which are singletons. Clones ranked in the top ten supply about 16% of the sample. Material: peripheral blood, obtained from a patient treated with radiotherapy plus ipilimumab. These TCRs come from a human donor with non-small cell lung cancer whose response to radiotherapy plus ipilimumab could not be evaluated. Some clones in this sample may be carry-over from other donors' samples.

The J gene is TRBJ1-3, the V gene TRBV7-9; 8 nucleotides align to TRBD1. CDR3 size: 15 residues. Looked up from germline, CDR1 is SEHNR and CDR2 is FQNEAQ (reference sequence). V lost 3 bases, J lost 5 bases, and 6 bases stayed unmatched. Here the CDR3 reads CASSLGAGGRNTIYF. The CDR3 nucleotides read TGTGCCAGCAGCTTGGGGGCAGGGGGCCGAAACACCATATATTTT. Together with reference TRBV7-9 and TRBJ1-3, the CDR3 gives the full variable domain: DTGVSQNPRHKITKRGQNVTFRCDPISEHNRLYWYRQTLGQGPEFLTYFQNEAQLEKSRLLSDRFSAERPKGSFSTLEIQRTEQGDSAMYLCASSLGAGGRNTIYFGEGSWLTVV.

The V call is TRBV9, the J call TRBJ2-3; the D gene is possibly TRBD2 (6 bases). CDR3 length: 15 amino acids. Germline CDR1 is SGDLS and CDR2 is YYNGEE. Deletions cut 3 bases from V and 0 bases from J, with 11 bases between. This chain's CDR3 is CASSGTGTSTDTQYF. The CDR3 nucleotides read TGTGCCAGCAGCGGGACCGGGACTAGCACAGATACGCAGTATTTT.

This clone was counted a few times. The chain is built from TRBV7-9 and TRBJ2-1; 8 bases match TRBD2. With 0 bases clipped from V and 5 bases from J, the junction kept 3 bases outside the gene matches. The CDR3 has 15 residues. Germline CDR1 reads SEHNR; CDR2 reads FQNEAQ (reference sequence). The CDR3, as DNA: TGTGCCAGCAGCTTAGCACTAGCGGAGGACAATGAGCAGTTCTTC. It yields the protein CASSLALAEDNEQFF.

The rearrangement uses TRBV28 and TRBJ1-1; the D gene is possibly TRBD1 (5 bases). V lost 1 base and J 4 bases, leaving 10 bases between the germline ends. The germline V gene encodes CDR1 MDHEN and CDR2 SYDVKM. The CDR3 length is 14 residues. CDR3 nucleotide sequence: TGTGCCAGCAGTTTATACAGGTCGAGCACTGAAGCTTTCTTT. This encodes CASSLYRSSTEAFF.

This chain joins TRBV5-4 and TRBJ1-2; 8 bases agree with TRBD1. Germline V gives CDR1 SGHNT, CDR2 YYREEE (reference sequence). The CDR3 is 17 residues long. With V trimmed by 4 bases and J by 8 bases, 19 bases remained unmatched. CDR3 nucleotide sequence: TGTGCCAGCAGCCCATTATTTTTGACAGGGGATGCAGGAGGCTACACCTTC. Its protein is CASSPLFLTGDAGGYTF. The entire variable domain, with the rest obtained from reference TRBV5-4 and TRBJ1-2, is as follows: ETGVTQSPTHLIKTRGQQVTLRCSSQSGHNTVSWYQQALGQGPQFIFQYYREEENGRGNFPPRFSGLQFPNYSSELNVNALELDDSALYLCASSPLFLTGDAGGYTFGSGTRLTVV.

This clone was picked up a small number of times. This rearrangement joins TRBV7-6 to TRBJ1-1, with D tentatively TRBD1 (5 bases). Trimming removed 3 bases at V and 5 bases at J, with 16 bases between. Germline V CDR1 and CDR2: SGHVS, FNYEAQ. The CDR3 has 15 amino acids. This CDR3 reads CASSFQGLGLTEAFF. CDR3 nucleotides: TGTGCCAGCAGCTTTCAGGGACTTGGATTGACTGAAGCTTTCTTT.

This sequence joins TRBV10-3 and TRBJ2-3; 16 positions match TRBD2. The V segment lost 8 bases and the J segment 9 bases; nucleotides outside the gene matches: 14. The germline V gene encodes CDR1 ENHRY and CDR2 SYGVKD. CDR3 size: 17 residues. Here the CDR3 DNA reads TGTGCCATCGGGACTAGCGGGGGGGCAGTTTTGAACGGCACGCAGTATTTT. This encodes CAIGTSGGAVLNGTQYF.

The chain recombines TRBV2 with TRBJ2-3, with 10 bases lining up with TRBD1. Germline CDR1 is SNHLY and CDR2 is FYNNEI. V was clipped by 8 bases and J by 4 bases; unmatched bases: 6. The CDR3 extends over 14 amino acids. For the CDR3, the DNA is TGTGCCAGCGGCCGGGACAGGGGACCAGATACGCAGTATTTT. It encodes CASGRDRGPDTQYF.

This chain links TRBV19 with TRBJ2-1; D unresolved. The CDR3 contains 15 residues. V shed 3 bases and J shed 0 bases, with 9 bases lying between them. The germline V gene encodes CDR1 LNHDA and CDR2 SQIVND (reference sequence). The CDR3 protein is CASSIGLSSYNEQFF. For the CDR3, the DNA is TGTGCCAGTAGTATCGGGTTAAGCTCCTACAATGAGCAGTTCTTC. The entire variable domain, with the rest obtained from reference TRBV19 and TRBJ2-1, is as follows: DGGITQSPKYLFRKEGQNVTLSCEQNLNHDAMYWYRQDPGQGLRLIYYSQIVNDFQKGDIAEGYSVSREKKESFPLTVTSAQKNPTAFYLCASSIGLSSYNEQFFGPGTRLTVL.

Only a few counts were recorded for this clone. The chain combines TRBV28 with TRBJ1-5; no clear D. CDR1 is MDHEN, CDR2 SYDVKM, per germline. Trimming removed 6 bases from V and 0 bases from J, with 15 bases in between. This CDR3 comprises 16 residues. The CDR3 nucleotides are TGTGCCAGCAGCCCCCTGATGCGGCTTAGCAATCAGCCCCAGCATTTT. This sequence encodes CASSPLMRLSNQPQHF.

This clone has only a few counts. The chain combines TRBV2 with TRBJ1-3, with D uncertain. This CDR3 is 16 amino acids long. Germline V gene sequence: CDR1 SNHLY, CDR2 FYNNEI. V lost 6 bases, J lost 0 bases, and 15 bases lay in between. The CDR3 sequence is CASRAETLVSGNTIYF. The CDR3 DNA sequence: TGTGCCAGCAGAGCGGAGACGTTGGTCTCTGGAAACACCATATATTTT.

About this clone: At one boundary the junction diverges from the germline segment, which might be a read error. The same CDR3 arises from other DNA sequences in this sample as well. The J gene is TRBJ1-6, the V gene TRBV4-2; D ambiguous. The germline V gene encodes CDR1 LGHNA and CDR2 YNFKEQ. This CDR3 is 18 amino acids long. The CDR3 here is CASSQDQSGYLGNSPLHF. The CDR3 region has the DNA TGTGCCAGCAGCCAAGATCAGTCGGGTTATCTTGGTAATTCCCCCCTCCACTTT.